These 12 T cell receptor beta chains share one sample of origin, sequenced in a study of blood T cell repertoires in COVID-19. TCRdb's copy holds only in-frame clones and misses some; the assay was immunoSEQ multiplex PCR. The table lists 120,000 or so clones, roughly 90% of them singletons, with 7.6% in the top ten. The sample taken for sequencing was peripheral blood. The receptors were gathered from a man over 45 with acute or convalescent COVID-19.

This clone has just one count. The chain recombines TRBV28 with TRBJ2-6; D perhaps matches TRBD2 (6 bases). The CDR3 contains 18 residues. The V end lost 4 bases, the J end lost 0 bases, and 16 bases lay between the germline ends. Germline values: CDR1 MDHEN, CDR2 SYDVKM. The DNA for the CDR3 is TGTGCCAGCAGTTCCCGGGACTTCAGAGGCTCTGGGGCCAACGTCCTGACTTTC. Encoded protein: CASSSRDFRGSGANVLTF.

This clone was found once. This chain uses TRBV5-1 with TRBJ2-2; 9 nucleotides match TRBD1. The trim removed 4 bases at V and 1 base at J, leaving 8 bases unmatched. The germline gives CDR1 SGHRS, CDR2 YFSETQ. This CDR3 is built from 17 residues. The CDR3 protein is CASSRSGTGMNTGELFF. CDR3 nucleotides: TGCGCCAGCAGCCGGTCCGGGACAGGGATGAACACCGGGGAGCTGTTTTTT.

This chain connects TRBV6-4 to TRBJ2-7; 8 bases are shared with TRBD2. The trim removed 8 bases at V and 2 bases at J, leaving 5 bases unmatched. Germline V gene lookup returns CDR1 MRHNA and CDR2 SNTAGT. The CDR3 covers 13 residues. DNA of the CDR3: TGTGCCAGCGTCACGGGAGGGCCCTACGAGCAGTACTTC. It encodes CASVTGGPYEQYF.

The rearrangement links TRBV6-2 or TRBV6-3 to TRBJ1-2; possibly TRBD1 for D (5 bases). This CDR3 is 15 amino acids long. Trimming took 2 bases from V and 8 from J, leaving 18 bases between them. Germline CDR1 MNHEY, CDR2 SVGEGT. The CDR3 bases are TGTGCCAGCAGTTACCTTGGGCCTCGCGGGGCCGGCTACACCTTC. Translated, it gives CASSYLGPRGAGYTF.

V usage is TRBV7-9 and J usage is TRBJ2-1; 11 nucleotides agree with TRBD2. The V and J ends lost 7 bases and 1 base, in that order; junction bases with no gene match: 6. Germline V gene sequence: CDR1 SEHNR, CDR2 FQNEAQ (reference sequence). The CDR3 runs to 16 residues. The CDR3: CASTYIAGGSYNEQFF. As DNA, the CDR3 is TGTGCCAGCACCTATATAGCGGGAGGGTCCTACAATGAGCAGTTCTTC.

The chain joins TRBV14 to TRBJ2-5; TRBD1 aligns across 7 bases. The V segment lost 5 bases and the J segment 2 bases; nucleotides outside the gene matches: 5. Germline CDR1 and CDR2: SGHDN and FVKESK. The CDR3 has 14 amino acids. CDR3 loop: CASSFRQGQETQYF. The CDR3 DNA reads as TGTGCCAGCAGCTTTCGACAGGGTCAAGAGACCCAGTACTTC.

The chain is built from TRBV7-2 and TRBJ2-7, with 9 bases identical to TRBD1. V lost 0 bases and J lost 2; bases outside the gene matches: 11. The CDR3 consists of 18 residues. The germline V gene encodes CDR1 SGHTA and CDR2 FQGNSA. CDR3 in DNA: TGTGCCAGCAGCTTAGCATTTACCGGACAGGGGAGGACCTACGAGCAGTACTTC. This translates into CASSLAFTGQGRTYEQYF.

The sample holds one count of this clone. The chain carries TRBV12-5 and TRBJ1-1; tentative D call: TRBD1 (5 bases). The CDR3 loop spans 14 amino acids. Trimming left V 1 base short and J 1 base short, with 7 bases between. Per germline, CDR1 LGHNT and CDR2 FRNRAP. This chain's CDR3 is CASGLGQTNTEAFF. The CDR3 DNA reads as TGTGCTAGTGGTTTGGGACAGACGAACACTGAAGCTTTCTTT.

CDR3 sequence: CASSLEGSRGQANNSPLHF. The CDR3 coding sequence is TGTGCCAGCAGCTTAGAAGGGAGCAGGGGGCAAGCTAATAATTCACCCCTCCACTTT. The rearrangement links TRBV11-2 to TRBJ1-6; 8 nucleotides agree with TRBD1. The germline V gene has CDR1 SGHAT and CDR2 FQNNGV. The J segment lost 5 bases and the V segment lost 0 bases, leaving 12 bases of the junction unmatched. The CDR3 has 19 residues.

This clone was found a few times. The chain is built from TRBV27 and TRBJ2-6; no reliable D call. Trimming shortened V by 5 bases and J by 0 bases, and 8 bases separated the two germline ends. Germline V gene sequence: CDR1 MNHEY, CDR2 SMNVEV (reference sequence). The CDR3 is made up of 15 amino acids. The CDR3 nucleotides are TGTGCCAGCAGTAGCAGACTCTCTGGGGCCAACGTCCTGACTTTC. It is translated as CASSSRLSGANVLTF.

This CDR3 reads CASSKTGTSNTGELFF. The CDR3 nucleotides read TGTGCCAGCAGCAAAACCGGGACTAGCAACACCGGGGAGCTGTTTTTT. The chain employs TRBV7-9 and TRBJ2-2; 9 nucleotides align to TRBD2. The length of the CDR3 is 16 residues. CDR1 is SEHNR, CDR2 FQNEAQ, per germline (reference sequence). The V segment lost 5 bases and the J segment 2 bases; nucleotides outside the gene matches: 6.

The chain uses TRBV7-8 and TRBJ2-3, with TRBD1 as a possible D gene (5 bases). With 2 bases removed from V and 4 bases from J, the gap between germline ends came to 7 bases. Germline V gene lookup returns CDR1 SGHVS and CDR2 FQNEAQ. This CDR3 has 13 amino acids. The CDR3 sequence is CASSLWGADTQYF. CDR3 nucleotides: TGTGCCAGCAGCTTATGGGGCGCAGATACGCAGTATTTT. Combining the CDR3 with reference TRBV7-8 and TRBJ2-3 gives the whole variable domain GAGVSQSPRYKVAKRGQDVALRCDPISGHVSLFWYQQALGQGPEFLTYFQNEAQLDKSGLPSDRFFAERPEGSVSTLKIQRTQQEDSAVYLCASSLWGADTQYFGPGTRLTVL.